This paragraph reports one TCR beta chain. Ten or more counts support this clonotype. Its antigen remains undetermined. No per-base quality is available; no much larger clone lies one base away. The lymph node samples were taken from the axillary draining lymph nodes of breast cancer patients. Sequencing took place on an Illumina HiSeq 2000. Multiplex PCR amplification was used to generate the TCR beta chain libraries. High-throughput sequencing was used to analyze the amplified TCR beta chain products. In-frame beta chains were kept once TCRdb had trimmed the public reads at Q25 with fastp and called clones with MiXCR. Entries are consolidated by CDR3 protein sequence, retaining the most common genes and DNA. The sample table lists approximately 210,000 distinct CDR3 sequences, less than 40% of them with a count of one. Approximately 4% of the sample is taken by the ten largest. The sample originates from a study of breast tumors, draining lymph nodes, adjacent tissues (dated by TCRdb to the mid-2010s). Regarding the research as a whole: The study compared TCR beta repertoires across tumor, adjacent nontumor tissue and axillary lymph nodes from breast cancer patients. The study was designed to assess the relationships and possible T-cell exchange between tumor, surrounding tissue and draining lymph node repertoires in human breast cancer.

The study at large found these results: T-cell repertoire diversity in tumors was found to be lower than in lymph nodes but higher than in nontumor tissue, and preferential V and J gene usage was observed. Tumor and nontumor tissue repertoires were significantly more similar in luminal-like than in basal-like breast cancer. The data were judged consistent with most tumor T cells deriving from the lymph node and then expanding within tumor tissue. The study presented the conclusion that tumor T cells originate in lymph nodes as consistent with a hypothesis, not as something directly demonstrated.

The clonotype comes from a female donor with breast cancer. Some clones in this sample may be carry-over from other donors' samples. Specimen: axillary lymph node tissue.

The sequenced DNA is TGTGCCAGCAGTCGAGACAGGGAAGGCAATCAGCCCCAGCATTTT. Its coded protein is CASSRDREGNQPQHF. Recombination joined TRBV6-2 or TRBV6-3 with TRBJ1-5; 7 junctional bases match TRBD1. CDR1 and CDR2 are drawn from the germline V gene: MNHEY, SVGEGT. Compared with germline, V lacks 5 bases and J lacks 2 bases; bases without a gene match: 6. Including the terminal cysteine and phenylalanine, the CDR3 comprises 15 residues. Only the CDR3 region is kept as DNA, spanning 45 bases read in frame from base 1.